The rows below give T cell receptor beta chains drawn from one sample of a study of blood T cell repertoires in COVID-19. Assay used: immunoSEQ multiplex PCR; TCRdb lists only in-frame clones, some missing. The table lists some 180,000 clones, 83% of them singletons. Sequenced material: peripheral blood. All receptors derive from a woman of 80 years or more with acute or convalescent COVID-19. The CDR3 runs from the conserved cysteine through the conserved F or W. The order of the fields is clone size, D gene, V gene, J gene, CDR3 protein, CDR3 DNA. D genes are given only for firm matches. Not all rows give a size; the values are once, few, many and, for expanded clones, a class.

-,TRBD2,TRBV28,TRBJ2-1,CASSSSGRGVPSYNEQFF,TGTGCCAGCAGTTCTAGCGGGAGAGGTGTGCCCTCCTACAATGAGCAGTTCTTC
-,-,TRBV18,TRBJ1-1,CASSPPGVNTEAFF,TGTGCCAGCTCACCACCAGGAGTGAACACTGAAGCTTTCTTT
once,-,TRBV2,TRBJ1-4,CASKLTVTNEKLFF,TGTGCCAGCAAGTTGACAGTCACTAATGAAAAACTGTTTTTT
-,TRBD2,TRBV6-1,TRBJ2-5,CASSATASGTSAEETQYF,TGTGCCAGCAGTGCCACGGCATCCGGGACTAGCGCTGAAGAGACCCAGTACTTC
few,-,TRBV6-5,TRBJ1-6,CASIRDRYNSPLHF,TGTGCCAGCATTCGAGACAGATACAATTCACCCCTCCACTTT
-,TRBD1,TRBV6-5,TRBJ2-3,CASTGQGYVDTQYF,TGTGCCAGCACGGGACAGGGCTACGTAGATACGCAGTATTTT
-,-,TRBV6-5,TRBJ1-1,CASKWGPNTEAFF,TGTGCCAGTAAATGGGGCCCTAACACTGAAGCTTTCTTT
-,TRBD1,TRBV6-5,TRBJ2-7,CASSLTGLYEQYF,TGTGCCAGCAGTTTGACAGGGTTGTACGAGCAGTACTTC
once,TRBD1,TRBV2,TRBJ1-1,CASRPRTGNTEAFF,TGTGCCAGCAGACCCAGGACAGGGAACACTGAAGCTTTCTTT
-,-,TRBV4-2,TRBJ2-7,CASSQEPGNYEQYF,TGTGCCAGCAGCCAAGAGCCGGGGAACTACGAGCAGTACTTC
few,-,TRBV30,TRBJ1-2,CAWTSTNYGYTF,TGTGCCTGGACCTCTACTAACTATGGCTACACCTTC
once,-,TRBV5-1,TRBJ2-1,CASSPVGGPNNEQFF,TGCGCCAGCAGCCCCGTGGGGGGGCCTAACAATGAGCAGTTCTTC
-,-,TRBV3-1/TRBV3-2,TRBJ1-2,CASSQAPGNGYTF,TGTGCCAGCAGCCAAGCACCAGGGAATGGCTACACCTTC
-,TRBD2,TRBV5-1,TRBJ2-7,CASNPGTSLPYEQYF,TGCGCCAGCAATCCCGGGACTAGCTTGCCGTACGAGCAGTACTTC
-,-,TRBV6-5,TRBJ2-1,CASTRDNNEQFF,TGTGCCAGCACGAGGGACAACAATGAGCAGTTCTTC
-,TRBD1,TRBV19,TRBJ2-7,CASSRDRSYEQYF,TGTGCCAGTTCACGGGACAGGTCCTACGAGCAGTACTTC
-,-,TRBV6-2/TRBV6-3,TRBJ2-5,CASSLQETQYF,TGTGCCAGCAGTCTGCAAGAGACCCAGTACTTC
-,-,TRBV29-1,TRBJ1-1,CSVVTSPAGEAFF,TGCAGCGTTGTGACATCCCCCGCGGGTGAAGCTTTCTTT
-,-,TRBV6-5,TRBJ2-7,CASRFYAIDSYEQYF,TGTGCCAGCAGATTCTATGCGATCGACTCCTACGAGCAGTACTTC
once,TRBD2,TRBV19,TRBJ2-7,CASSPSGSQYEQYF,TGTGCCAGTAGTCCTAGCGGGAGTCAGTACGAGCAGTACTTC
-,-,TRBV5-1,TRBJ1-1,CASSRDGGFGTEAFF,TGCGCCAGCAGCAGGGATGGAGGGTTTGGCACTGAAGCTTTCTTT
once,TRBD2,TRBV9,TRBJ2-5,CASSGGLAGGGETQYF,TGTGCCAGCAGCGGCGGACTAGCGGGTGGAGGGGAGACCCAGTACTTC
-,-,TRBV5-1,TRBJ2-5,CASSVGVGETQYF,TGCGCCAGCAGCGTGGGTGTTGGCGAGACCCAGTACTTC
-,-,TRBV18,TRBJ1-2,CASSPPGTGEYGYTF,TGTGCCAGCTCACCACCGGGGACGGGGGAGTATGGCTACACCTTC
-,TRBD1,TRBV12-3/TRBV12-4,TRBJ1-1,CASRSTGGRSAFF,TGTGCCAGCAGATCGACAGGGGGCCGTTCGGCTTTCTTT
-,-,TRBV29-1,TRBJ2-5,CSVGEKTQYF,TGCAGCGTTGGGGAGAAGACCCAGTACTTC
-,-,TRBV19,TRBJ1-1,CASSMEGRAEAFF,TGTGCCAGTAGTATGGAGGGTAGAGCTGAAGCTTTCTTT
-,-,TRBV27,TRBJ2-1,CASSLSGIGYEQFF,TGTGCCAGCAGTTTGTCAGGTATAGGATACGAGCAGTTCTTC
-,-,TRBV2,TRBJ1-1,CASSESPGITEAFF,TGTGCCAGCAGTGAAAGCCCAGGGATCACTGAAGCTTTCTTT
-,TRBD2,TRBV19,TRBJ2-7,CASRPSGTYEQYF,TGTGCCAGTAGACCTAGCGGGACCTACGAGCAGTACTTC
-,-,TRBV3-1/TRBV3-2,TRBJ2-3,CASSLKLYTDTQYF,TGTGCCAGCAGCCTAAAGCTCTACACAGATACGCAGTATTTT
once,-,TRBV7-2,TRBJ2-7,CASSFGLAIGEQYF,TGTGCCAGCAGCTTCGGCCTAGCCATTGGAGAGCAGTACTTC
-,-,TRBV18,TRBJ2-3,CASSQGTFRDTQYF,TGTGCCAGCTCCCAAGGGACATTCCGGGATACGCAGTATTTT
-,-,TRBV19,TRBJ2-7,CASRRANSYEQYF,TGTGCCAGTAGGAGGGCAAACTCCTACGAGCAGTACTTC